This T cell receptor (beta chain) appears in the sequencing data of a study of T cells in Graves' hyperthyroidism and ophthalmopathy. Study-wide findings and caveats: Most expanded thyroid clonotypes above 0.001 also appeared in blood. Ophthalmopathy got predicted by the model a median around 6.8 months before its onset.

The investigators amplified TCR beta CDR3 regions from RNA transcripts. In the first-round RT-PCR of the TCR CDR3, the HTBI primer set was used. TCRdb re-called the multiplex PCR reads with MiXCR, one entry per CDR3 protein. The sample carries roughly 500,000 distinct CDR3 sequences, approximately 48% recorded once. Germline CDR1 KGHDR, CDR2 SFDVKD. With V trimmed by 4 bases and J by 4 bases, 3 bases remained unmatched. This CDR3 has 14 residues. Pregnant or lactating patients were excluded, as were those with uncontrolled infection or other autoimmune disease. In its sample, this clonotype was seen many times. What it binds is not known.

The receptor was derived from an adult woman with Graves' disease, either hyperthyroidism or ophthalmopathy (not recorded which). The chain employs TRBV24-1 and TRBJ2-5; 9 nucleotides agree with TRBD2. Material for sequencing was peripheral blood or thyroid tissue (not recorded which). CDR3 residues: CATSDAGGGETQYF. The CDR3 bases are TGTGCCACCAGTGACGCGGGAGGGGGAGAGACCCAGTACTTC.